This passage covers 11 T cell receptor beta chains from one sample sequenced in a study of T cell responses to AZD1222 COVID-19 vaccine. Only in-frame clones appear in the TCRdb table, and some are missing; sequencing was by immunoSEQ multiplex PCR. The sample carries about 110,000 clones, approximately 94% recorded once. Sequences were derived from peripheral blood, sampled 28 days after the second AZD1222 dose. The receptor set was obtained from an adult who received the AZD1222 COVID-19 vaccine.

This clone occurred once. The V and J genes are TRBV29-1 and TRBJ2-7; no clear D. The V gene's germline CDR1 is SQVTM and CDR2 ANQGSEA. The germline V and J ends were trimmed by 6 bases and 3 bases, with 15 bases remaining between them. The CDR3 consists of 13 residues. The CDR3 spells CSVVARANYEQYF. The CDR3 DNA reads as TGCAGCGTCGTGGCTAGAGCCAACTACGAGCAGTACTTC.

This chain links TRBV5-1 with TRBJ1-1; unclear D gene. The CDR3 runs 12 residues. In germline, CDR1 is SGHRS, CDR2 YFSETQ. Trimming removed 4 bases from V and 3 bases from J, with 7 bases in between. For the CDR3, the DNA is TGCGCCAGCAGCACCGGGGACACTGAAGCTTTCTTT. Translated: CASSTGDTEAFF.

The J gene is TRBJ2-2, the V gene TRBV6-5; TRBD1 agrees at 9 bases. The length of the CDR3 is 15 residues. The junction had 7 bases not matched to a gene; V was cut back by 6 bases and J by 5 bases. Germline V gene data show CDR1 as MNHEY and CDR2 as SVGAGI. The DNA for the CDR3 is TGTGCCAGCAGAGCCGGGACAGGGTGGACCGGGGAGCTGTTTTTT. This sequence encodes CASRAGTGWTGELFF.

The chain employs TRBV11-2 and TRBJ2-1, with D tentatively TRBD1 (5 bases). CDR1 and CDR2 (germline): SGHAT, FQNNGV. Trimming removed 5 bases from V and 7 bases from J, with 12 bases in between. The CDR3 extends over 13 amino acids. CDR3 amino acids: CASSTRTRNEQFF. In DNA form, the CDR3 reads TGTGCCAGCAGCACCCGGACACGTAATGAGCAGTTCTTC.

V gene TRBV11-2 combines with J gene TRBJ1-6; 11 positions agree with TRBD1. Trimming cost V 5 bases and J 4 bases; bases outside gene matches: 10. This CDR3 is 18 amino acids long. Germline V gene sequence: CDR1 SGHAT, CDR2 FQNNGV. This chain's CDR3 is CASSLNRGQGDYNSPLHF. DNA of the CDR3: TGTGCCAGCAGCCTCAACCGGGGACAGGGGGATTATAATTCACCCCTCCACTTT.

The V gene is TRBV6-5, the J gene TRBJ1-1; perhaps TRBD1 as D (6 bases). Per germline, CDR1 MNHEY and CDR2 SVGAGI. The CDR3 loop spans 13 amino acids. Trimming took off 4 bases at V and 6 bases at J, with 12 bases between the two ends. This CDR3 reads CASSSDRTSEAFF. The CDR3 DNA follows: TGTGCCAGCAGTTCCGACAGGACCTCTGAAGCTTTCTTT.

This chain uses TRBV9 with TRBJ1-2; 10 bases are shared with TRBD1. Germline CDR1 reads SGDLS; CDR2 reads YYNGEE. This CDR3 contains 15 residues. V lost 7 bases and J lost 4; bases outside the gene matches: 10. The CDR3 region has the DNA TGTGCCAGCGGAGGGACAGGGGTTTTAGGCTATGGCTACACCTTC. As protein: CASGGTGVLGYGYTF.

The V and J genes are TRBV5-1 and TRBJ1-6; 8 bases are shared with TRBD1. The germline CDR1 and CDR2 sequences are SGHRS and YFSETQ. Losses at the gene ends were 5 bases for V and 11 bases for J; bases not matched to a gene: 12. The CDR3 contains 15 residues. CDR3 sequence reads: CASRYDGQGRPPLHF. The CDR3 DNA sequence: TGCGCCAGCAGATACGACGGACAGGGTCGGCCACCCCTCCACTTT.

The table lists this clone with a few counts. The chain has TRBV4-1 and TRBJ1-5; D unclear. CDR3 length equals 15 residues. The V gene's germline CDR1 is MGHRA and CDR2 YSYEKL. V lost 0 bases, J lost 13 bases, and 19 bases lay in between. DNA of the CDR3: TGCGCCAGCAGCCAAGATGAGGCTCTGGCACAAGAACAGCATTTT. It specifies CASSQDEALAQEQHF.

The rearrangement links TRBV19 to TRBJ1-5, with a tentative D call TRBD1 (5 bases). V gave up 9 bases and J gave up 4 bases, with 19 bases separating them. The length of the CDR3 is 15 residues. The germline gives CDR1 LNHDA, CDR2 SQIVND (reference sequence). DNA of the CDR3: TGTGCCAGCTCAATACGTCCCGGGGGGAATCAGCCCCAGCATTTT. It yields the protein CASSIRPGGNQPQHF.

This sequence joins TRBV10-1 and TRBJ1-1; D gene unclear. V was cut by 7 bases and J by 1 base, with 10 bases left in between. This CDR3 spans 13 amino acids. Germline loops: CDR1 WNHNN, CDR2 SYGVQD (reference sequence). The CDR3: CASTSQPNTEAFF. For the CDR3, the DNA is TGCGCCAGCACTTCACAGCCGAACACTGAAGCTTTCTTT.